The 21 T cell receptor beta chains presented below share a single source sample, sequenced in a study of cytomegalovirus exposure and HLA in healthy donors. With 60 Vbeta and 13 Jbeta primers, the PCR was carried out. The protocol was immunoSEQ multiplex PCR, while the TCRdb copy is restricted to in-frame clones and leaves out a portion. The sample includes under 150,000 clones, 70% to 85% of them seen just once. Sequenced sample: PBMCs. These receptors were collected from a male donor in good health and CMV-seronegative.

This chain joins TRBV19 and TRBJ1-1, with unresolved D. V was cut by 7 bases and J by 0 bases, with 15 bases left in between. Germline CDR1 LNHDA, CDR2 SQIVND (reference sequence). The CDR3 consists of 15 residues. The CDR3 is CASTLRPGLNTEAFF. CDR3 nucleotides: TGTGCCAGTACCTTACGGCCAGGCTTGAACACTGAAGCTTTCTTT.

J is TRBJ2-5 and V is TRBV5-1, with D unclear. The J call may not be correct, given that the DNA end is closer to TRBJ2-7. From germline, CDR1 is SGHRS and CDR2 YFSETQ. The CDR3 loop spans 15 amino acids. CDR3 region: CASSLVPPPSYEQYF. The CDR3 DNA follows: TGCGCCAGCAGCTTGGTGCCTCCCCCCTCCTACGAGCAGTACTTC.

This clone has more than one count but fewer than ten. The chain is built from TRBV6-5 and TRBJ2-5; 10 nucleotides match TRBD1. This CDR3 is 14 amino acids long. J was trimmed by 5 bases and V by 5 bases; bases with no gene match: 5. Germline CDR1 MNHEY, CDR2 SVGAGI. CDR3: CASSPGQGGETQYF. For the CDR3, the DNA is TGTGCCAGCAGTCCTGGACAGGGGGGGGAGACCCAGTACTTC.

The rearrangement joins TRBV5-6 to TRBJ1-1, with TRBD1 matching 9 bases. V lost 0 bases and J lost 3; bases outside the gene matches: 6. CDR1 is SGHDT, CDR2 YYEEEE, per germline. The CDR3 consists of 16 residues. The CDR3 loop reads CASSLDRGRRDTEAFF. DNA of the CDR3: TGTGCCAGCAGCTTGGACAGGGGGCGCCGAGACACTGAAGCTTTCTTT. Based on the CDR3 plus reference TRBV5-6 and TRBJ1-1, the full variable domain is DAGVTQSPTHLIKTRGQQVTLRCSPKSGHDTVSWYQQALGQGPQFIFQYYEEEERQRGNFPDRFSGHQFPNYSSELNVNALLLGDSALYLCASSLDRGRRDTEAFFGQGTRLTVV.

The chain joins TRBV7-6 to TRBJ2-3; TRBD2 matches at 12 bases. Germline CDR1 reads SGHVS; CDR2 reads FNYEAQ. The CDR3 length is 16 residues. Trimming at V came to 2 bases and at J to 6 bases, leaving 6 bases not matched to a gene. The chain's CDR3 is CASSLLGLAGTDTQYF. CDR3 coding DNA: TGTGCCAGCAGCTTACTAGGACTAGCGGGAACTGATACGCAGTATTTT.

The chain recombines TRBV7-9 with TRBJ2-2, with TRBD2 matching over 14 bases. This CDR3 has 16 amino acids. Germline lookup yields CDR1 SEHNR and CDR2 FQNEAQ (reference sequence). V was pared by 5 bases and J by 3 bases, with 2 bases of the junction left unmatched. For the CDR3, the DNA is TGTGCCAGCAGCCCGACTAGCGGGAGGGACACCGGGGAGCTGTTTTTT. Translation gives CASSPTSGRDTGELFF.

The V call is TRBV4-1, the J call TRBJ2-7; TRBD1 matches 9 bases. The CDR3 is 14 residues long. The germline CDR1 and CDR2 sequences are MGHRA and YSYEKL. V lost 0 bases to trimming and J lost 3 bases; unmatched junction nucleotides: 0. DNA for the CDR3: TGCGCCAGCAGCCAAGAGGACAGGGGCTACGAGCAGTACTTC. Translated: CASSQEDRGYEQYF.

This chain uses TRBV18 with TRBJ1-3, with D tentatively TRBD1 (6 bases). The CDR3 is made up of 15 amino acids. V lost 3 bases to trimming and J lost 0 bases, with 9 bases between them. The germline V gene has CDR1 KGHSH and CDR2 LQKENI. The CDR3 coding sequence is TGTGCCAGCTCACCCGGACAGTACTCTGGAAACACCATATATTTT. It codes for CASSPGQYSGNTIYF.

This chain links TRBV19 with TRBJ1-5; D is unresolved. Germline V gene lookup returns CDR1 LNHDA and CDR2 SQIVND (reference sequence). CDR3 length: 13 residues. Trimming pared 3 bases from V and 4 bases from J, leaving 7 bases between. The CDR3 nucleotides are TGTGCCAGTAGTATGGGAGGGAATCAGCCCCAGCATTTT. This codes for CASSMGGNQPQHF. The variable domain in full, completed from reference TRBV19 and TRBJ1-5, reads DGGITQSPKYLFRKEGQNVTLSCEQNLNHDAMYWYRQDPGQGLRLIYYSQIVNDFQKGDIAEGYSVSREKKESFPLTVTSAQKNPTAFYLCASSMGGNQPQHFGDGTRLSIL.

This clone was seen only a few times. CDR3 amino acids: CASSQEGFYGYTF. The CDR3 DNA reads as TGTGCCAGCAGCCAAGAGGGTTTCTATGGCTACACCTTC. The chain has TRBV7-2 and TRBJ1-2; D is unresolved. The CDR3 runs 13 residues. The ends were cut back, 5 bases at V and 4 bases at J, with 11 bases in the middle. Looked up from germline, CDR1 is SGHTA and CDR2 is FQGNSA.

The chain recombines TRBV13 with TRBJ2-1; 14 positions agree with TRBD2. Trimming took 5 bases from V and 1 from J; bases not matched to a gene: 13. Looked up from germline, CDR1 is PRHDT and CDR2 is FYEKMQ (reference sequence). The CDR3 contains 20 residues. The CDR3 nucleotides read TGTGCCAGCAGCCCCCCCCCGGGACTAGCGGGAGCCGAGTCCTACAATGAGCAGTTCTTC. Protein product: CASSPPPGLAGAESYNEQFF.

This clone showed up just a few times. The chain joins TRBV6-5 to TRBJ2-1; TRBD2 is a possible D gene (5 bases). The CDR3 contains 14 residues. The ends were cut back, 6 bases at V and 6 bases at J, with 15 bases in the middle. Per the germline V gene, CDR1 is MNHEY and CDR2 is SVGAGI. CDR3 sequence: CASRRLPQSNEQFF. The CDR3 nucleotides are TGTGCCAGCAGACGACTACCCCAGAGCAATGAGCAGTTCTTC.

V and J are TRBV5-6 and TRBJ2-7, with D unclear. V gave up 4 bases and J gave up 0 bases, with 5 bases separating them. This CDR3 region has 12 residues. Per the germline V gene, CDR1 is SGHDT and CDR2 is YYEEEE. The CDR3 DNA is TGTGCCAGCAGCCTGAGCTCCTACGAGCAGTACTTC. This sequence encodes CASSLSSYEQYF. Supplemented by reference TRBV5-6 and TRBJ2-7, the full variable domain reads DAGVTQSPTHLIKTRGQQVTLRCSPKSGHDTVSWYQQALGQGPQFIFQYYEEEERQRGNFPDRFSGHQFPNYSSELNVNALLLGDSALYLCASSLSSYEQYFGPGTRLTVT.

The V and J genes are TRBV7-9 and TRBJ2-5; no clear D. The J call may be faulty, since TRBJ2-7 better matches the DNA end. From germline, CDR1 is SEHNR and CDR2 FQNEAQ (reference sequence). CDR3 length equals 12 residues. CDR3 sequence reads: CASSPLSYEQYF. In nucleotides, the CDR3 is TGTGCCAGCAGTCCCCTCTCCTACGAGCAGTACTTC.

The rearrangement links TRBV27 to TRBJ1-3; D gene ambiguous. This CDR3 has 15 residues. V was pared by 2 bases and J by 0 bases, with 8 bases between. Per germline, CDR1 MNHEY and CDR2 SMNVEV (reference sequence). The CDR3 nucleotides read TGTGCCAGCAGTTTAGTAGGGAGCTCTGGAAACACCATATATTTT. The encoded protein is CASSLVGSSGNTIYF.

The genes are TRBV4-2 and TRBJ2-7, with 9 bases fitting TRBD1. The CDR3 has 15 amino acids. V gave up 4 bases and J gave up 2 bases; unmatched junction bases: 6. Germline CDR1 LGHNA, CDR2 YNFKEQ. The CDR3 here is CASSLPGQGTYEQYF. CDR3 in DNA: TGTGCCAGCAGCCTGCCGGGACAGGGAACCTACGAGCAGTACTTC.

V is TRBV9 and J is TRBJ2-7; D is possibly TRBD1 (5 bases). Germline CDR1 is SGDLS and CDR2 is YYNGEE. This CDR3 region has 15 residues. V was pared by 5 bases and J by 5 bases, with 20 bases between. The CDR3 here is CASSPPQGGWNEQYF. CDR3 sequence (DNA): TGTGCCAGCAGTCCCCCCCAGGGTGGCTGGAACGAGCAGTACTTC.

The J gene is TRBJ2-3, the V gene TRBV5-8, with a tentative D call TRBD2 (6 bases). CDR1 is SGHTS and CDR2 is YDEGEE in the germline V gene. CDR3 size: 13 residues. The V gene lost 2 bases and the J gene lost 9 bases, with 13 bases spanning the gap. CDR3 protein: CASSFGGVETQYF. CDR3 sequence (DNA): TGTGCCAGCAGCTTCGGAGGGGTTGAAACGCAGTATTTT.

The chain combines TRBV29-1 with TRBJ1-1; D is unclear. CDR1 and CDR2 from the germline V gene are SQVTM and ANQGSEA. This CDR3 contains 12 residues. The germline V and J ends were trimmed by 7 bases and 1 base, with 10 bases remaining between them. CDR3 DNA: TGCAGCGCCCTCCCAGGGAACACTGAAGCTTTCTTT. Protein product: CSALPGNTEAFF. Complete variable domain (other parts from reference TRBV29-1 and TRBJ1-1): SAVISQKPSRDICQRGTSLTIQCQVDSQVTMMFWYRQQPGQSLTLIATANQGSEATYESGFVIDKFPISRPNLTFSTLTVSNMSPEDSSIYLCSALPGNTEAFFGQGTRLTVV.

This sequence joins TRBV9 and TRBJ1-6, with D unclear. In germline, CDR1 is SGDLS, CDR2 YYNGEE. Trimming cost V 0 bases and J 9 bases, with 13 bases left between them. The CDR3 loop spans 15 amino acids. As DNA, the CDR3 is TGTGCCAGCAGCGTAGACAGCGGGGTGGGTTCACCCCTCCACTTT. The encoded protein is CASSVDSGVGSPLHF.

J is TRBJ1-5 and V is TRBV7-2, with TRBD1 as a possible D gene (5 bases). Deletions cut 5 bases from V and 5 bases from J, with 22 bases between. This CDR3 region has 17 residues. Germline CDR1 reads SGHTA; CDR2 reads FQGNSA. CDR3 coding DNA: TGTGCCAGCAGCGCCCGCCTTCCGACAGAAATTCATCAGCCCCAGCATTTT. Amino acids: CASSARLPTEIHQPQHF.